Below are 26 T cell receptor beta chains sequenced from a single sample in a study of cytomegalovirus exposure and HLA in healthy donors. The PCR used 60 Vbeta and 13 Jbeta primers. Libraries were prepared by immunoSEQ multiplex PCR; TCRdb keeps only in-frame clonotypes and omits some of them. The sample lists around 150,000 clones; about 81% were seen once. The sample taken for sequencing was PBMCs. These TCRs come from a girl aged 2 to 9 in good health and CMV-seropositive.

V and J are TRBV5-4 and TRBJ2-5, with 9 positions matching TRBD1. The V gene end was trimmed by 4 bases and the J gene end by 4 bases; junction bases not matched to a gene: 8. This CDR3 spans 15 amino acids. Germline assignment: CDR1 SGHNT and CDR2 YYREEE (reference sequence). The DNA for the CDR3 is TGTGCCAGCAGCGGGCCCGGGACAGGGCGAGAGACCCAGTACTTC. It yields the protein CASSGPGTGRETQYF.

The gene calls are TRBV5-1 and TRBJ2-1; tentatively, D is TRBD2 (6 bases). Trimming pared 2 bases from V and 3 bases from J, leaving 9 bases between. CDR3 length equals 14 residues. Germline V gene data show CDR1 as SGHRS and CDR2 as YFSETQ. The CDR3 DNA sequence: TGCGCCAGCAGCTTACAGCGGGTCTACAATGAGCAGTTCTTC. This encodes CASSLQRVYNEQFF.

A few counts support this clone. The V gene is TRBV2, the J gene TRBJ1-4; D is perhaps TRBD1 (6 bases). Looked up from germline, CDR1 is SNHLY and CDR2 is FYNNEI. The CDR3 sequence is 14 residues long. The V gene lost 5 bases and the J gene lost 7 bases, with 14 bases spanning the gap. CDR3 in amino acids: CASSNRVRVEKLFF. The CDR3, as DNA: TGTGCCAGCAGTAACAGGGTACGGGTTGAAAAACTGTTTTTT. The whole variable domain, remainder taken from reference TRBV2 and TRBJ1-4, is EPEVTQTPSHQVTQMGQEVILRCVPISNHLYFYWYRQILGQKVEFLVSFYNNEISEKSEIFDDQFSVERPDGSNFTLKIRSTKLEDSAMYFCASSNRVRVEKLFFGSGTQLSVL.

The chain is built from TRBV6-1 and TRBJ1-5, with 11 nucleotides matching TRBD1. Per germline, CDR1 MNHNS and CDR2 SASEGT. V trimming: 10 bases; J trimming: 6 bases; junction bases outside the gene matches: 5. The CDR3 is made up of 13 amino acids. The CDR3 here is CANGQGAGQPQHF. CDR3 sequence (DNA): TGTGCCAATGGACAGGGGGCAGGTCAGCCCCAGCATTTT.

This chain joins TRBV6-5 and TRBJ2-4, with D maybe TRBD2 (5 bases). The CDR3 contains 13 residues. Germline V gene lookup returns CDR1 MNHEY and CDR2 SVGAGI. Between the trimmed V and J ends, which lost 7 bases and 7 bases, there was a span of 14 bases. The CDR3 DNA follows: TGTGCCAGCACCCGGGGAGTGGGGAACATTCAGTACTTC. Its translation is CASTRGVGNIQYF.

The rearrangement joins TRBV28 to TRBJ1-5; 9 bases align to TRBD1. The CDR3 loop spans 15 amino acids. Germline values: CDR1 MDHEN, CDR2 SYDVKM. The trim removed 5 bases at V and 0 bases at J, leaving 2 bases unmatched. The DNA for the CDR3 is TGTGCCAGCAGTGGGACAGGGTATAGCAATCAGCCCCAGCATTTT. It translates to CASSGTGYSNQPQHF.

The gene calls are TRBV7-3 and TRBJ1-1, with D perhaps TRBD1 (5 bases). Germline lookup yields CDR1 SGHTA and CDR2 FQGTGA. Between the trimmed V and J ends, which lost 5 bases and 1 base, there was a span of 8 bases. This CDR3 comprises 13 residues. DNA for the CDR3: TGTGCCAGCAGCGTGACAGAGAACACTGAAGCTTTCTTT. The encoded protein is CASSVTENTEAFF.

The chain carries TRBV19 and TRBJ2-6, with a weak D call TRBD2 (5 bases). V was pared by 4 bases and J by 2 bases, with 9 bases between. This CDR3 has 15 amino acids. CDR1 LNHDA and CDR2 SQIVND come from the germline V gene (reference sequence). CDR3: CASSTRGAGANVLTF. The CDR3 DNA reads as TGTGCCAGTAGTACCCGGGGAGCTGGGGCCAACGTCCTGACTTTC.

The chain recombines TRBV6-5 with TRBJ1-2, with 10 bases fitting TRBD1. Germline loops: CDR1 MNHEY, CDR2 SVGAGI. V was clipped by 6 bases and J by 4 bases; unmatched bases: 5. The CDR3 runs to 14 residues. CDR3 coding DNA: TGTGCCAGCAGACTGGGACAGGGGATCTATGGCTACACCTTC. This gives the protein CASRLGQGIYGYTF.

Remarks on this clone: At one end the junction does not follow the germline gene, possibly because of a read error. This chain uses TRBV7-3 with TRBJ2-7; 7 bases align to TRBD1. Germline loops: CDR1 SGHTA, CDR2 FQGTGA. The CDR3 covers 14 residues. CDR3 protein: CASSLTGASYEQYF. The CDR3, as DNA: TGTGCCAGCAGCCTAACAGGGGCAAGTTACGAGCAGTACTTC. Complete variable domain (other parts from reference TRBV7-3 and TRBJ2-7): GAGVSQTPSNKVTEKGKYVELRCDPISGHTALYWYRQSLGQGPEFLIYFQGTGAADDSGLPNDRFFAVRPEGSVSTLKIQRTERGDSAVYLCASSLTGASYEQYFGPGTRLTVT.

J is TRBJ2-7 and V is TRBV6-6; perhaps TRBD2 as D (5 bases). Germline values: CDR1 MNHNY, CDR2 SVGAGI (reference sequence). The V end lost 2 bases, the J end lost 5 bases, and 10 bases lay between the germline ends. CDR3 size: 13 residues. For the CDR3, the DNA is TGTGCCAGCAGTTACCGGGAACTCGACGAGCAGTACTTC. It specifies CASSYRELDEQYF.

The chain combines TRBV7-6 with TRBJ1-1, with 7 bases lining up with TRBD1. Germline values: CDR1 SGHVS, CDR2 FNYEAQ. The CDR3 has 14 amino acids. V gave up 5 bases and J gave up 5 bases; unmatched junction bases: 8. The CDR3 DNA sequence: TGTGCCAGCAGCCCACAGGGGACAAAGACTGAAGCTTTCTTT. Translated, it gives CASSPQGTKTEAFF.

The genes are TRBV30 and TRBJ1-3; D is possibly TRBD1 (5 bases). CDR1 and CDR2 (germline): GTSNPN, SVGIG (reference sequence). The CDR3 runs 14 residues. The CDR3 sequence: CGGGEGTSGNTIYF. In DNA, the CDR3 is TGTGGTGGGGGGGAGGGGACTTCTGGAAACACCATATATTTT. Together with reference TRBV30 and TRBJ1-3, the CDR3 gives the full variable domain: SQTIHQWPATLVQPVGSPLSLECTVEGTSNPNLYWYRQAAGRGLQLLFYSVGIGQISSEVPQNLSASRPQDRQFILSSKKLLLSDSGFYLCGGGEGTSGNTIYFGEGSWLTVV.

This chain joins TRBV29-1 and TRBJ1-2, with 9 bases lining up with TRBD1. The germline V gene encodes CDR1 SQVTM and CDR2 ANQGSEA. V gave up 7 bases and J gave up 8 bases; unmatched junction bases: 11. The CDR3 consists of 13 residues. For the CDR3, the DNA is TGCAGCGGAGGGACCGGGACAGGGCTGGGCTACACCTTC. Its translation is CSGGTGTGLGYTF.

The gene calls are TRBV2 and TRBJ1-5; D call uncertain. The CDR3 contains 15 residues. Germline-derived CDR1 and CDR2 are SNHLY and FYNNEI. V shed 2 bases and J shed 5 bases, with 13 bases lying between them. Here the CDR3 DNA reads TGTGCCAGCAGTGAATGGGCCCGATTGGATCAGCCCCAGCATTTT. The encoded protein is CASSEWARLDQPQHF.

V and J are TRBV18 and TRBJ2-7, with D possibly TRBD2 on 5 matching bases. The length of the CDR3 is 14 residues. V lost 6 bases, J lost 6 bases, and 18 bases lay in between. CDR1 and CDR2 from the germline V gene are KGHSH and LQKENI. In DNA, the CDR3 is TGTGCCAGCTCGCCCTCTTTTGGGAGTCTCGAGCAGTACTTC. It encodes CASSPSFGSLEQYF.

This clone appeared once. The chain joins TRBV30 to TRBJ1-1, with a tentative D call TRBD1 (6 bases). This CDR3 contains 14 residues. Trimming took 4 bases from V and 0 from J, leaving 12 bases between them. Germline loops: CDR1 GTSNPN, CDR2 SVGIG (reference sequence). CDR3 sequence reads: CAWTPGHMNTEAFF. The CDR3 nucleotides are TGTGCCTGGACGCCGGGACACATGAACACTGAAGCTTTCTTT.

CDR3 protein: CASSLIWLGGTGELFF. The CDR3 DNA is TGTGCCAGCAGCTTGATTTGGCTGGGAGGCACCGGGGAGCTGTTTTTT. V is TRBV5-5 and J is TRBJ2-2; possibly TRBD2 for D (6 bases). The germline V gene encodes CDR1 SGHKS and CDR2 YYEKEE (reference sequence). Between the trimmed V and J ends, which lost 1 base and 4 bases, there was a span of 14 bases. The CDR3 is 16 amino acids.

V gene TRBV28 combines with J gene TRBJ1-5; D unclear. Trimming left V 1 base short and J 0 bases short, with 7 bases between. The germline gives CDR1 MDHEN, CDR2 SYDVKM. The CDR3 contains 15 residues. The CDR3: CASSLSSGSNQPQHF. DNA for the CDR3: TGTGCCAGCAGTTTATCCTCAGGTAGCAATCAGCCCCAGCATTTT.

This chain links TRBV27 with TRBJ1-2, with D tentatively TRBD1 (6 bases). The V end was cut by 1 base, the J end by 2 bases, with 17 bases between. The V gene's germline CDR1 is MNHEY and CDR2 SMNVEV (reference sequence). This CDR3 has 17 amino acids. CDR3 amino acids: CASSLWGSGDLNYGYTF. CDR3 DNA sequence: TGTGCCAGCAGTTTATGGGGCTCAGGGGATTTGAACTATGGCTACACCTTC.

This clone was seen only a few times. The chain uses TRBV5-6 and TRBJ2-2; 13 bases map to TRBD2. The V and J ends lost 0 bases and 5 bases, in that order; junction bases with no gene match: 4. The CDR3 is made up of 17 amino acids. Germline V lookup: CDR1 SGHDT, CDR2 YYEEEE. This chain's CDR3 is CASSLVLAGGETGELFF. In nucleotides, the CDR3 is TGTGCCAGCAGCTTGGTACTAGCGGGAGGGGAGACCGGGGAGCTGTTTTTT.

The rearrangement joins TRBV5-6 to TRBJ2-1, with a weak D call TRBD1 (5 bases). Germline CDR1 reads SGHDT; CDR2 reads YYEEEE. There are 12 residues in the CDR3. The germline V and J ends were trimmed by 3 bases and 9 bases, with 10 bases remaining between them. The CDR3 DNA reads TGTGCCAGCAGCTCAGGGTTTGGTGAGCAGTTCTTC. Amino acid sequence: CASSSGFGEQFF.

This chain connects TRBV27 to TRBJ2-3; 7 bases match TRBD1. The junction had 7 bases not matched to a gene; V was cut back by 5 bases and J by 5 bases. CDR3 length: 14 residues. Looked up from germline, CDR1 is MNHEY and CDR2 is SMNVEV (reference sequence). This CDR3 is CASSPGQRRDTQYF. The CDR3 nucleotides read TGTGCCAGCAGTCCGGGACAGCGGAGAGATACGCAGTATTTT.

Only one count was recorded for this clone. The chain uses TRBV27 and TRBJ1-1; D not certain. This CDR3 region has 13 residues. Germline values: CDR1 MNHEY, CDR2 SMNVEV (reference sequence). The V gene lost 0 bases and the J gene lost 1 base, with 3 bases spanning the gap. The CDR3: CASSLSANTEAFF. The CDR3 region has the DNA TGTGCCAGCAGTTTATCGGCGAACACTGAAGCTTTCTTT.

This chain uses TRBV6-5 with TRBJ2-7; 9 positions match TRBD2. Germline V lookup: CDR1 MNHEY, CDR2 SVGAGI. This CDR3 contains 14 residues. The J segment lost 5 bases and the V segment lost 2 bases, leaving 4 bases of the junction unmatched. The CDR3 DNA follows: TGTGCCAGCAGTTACGGCGGGAGGGCCAACGAGCAGTACTTC. This sequence encodes CASSYGGRANEQYF.

The V and J genes are TRBV7-9 and TRBJ2-5; a weak D match, TRBD2 (6 bases). Germline CDR1 SEHNR, CDR2 FQNEAQ (reference sequence). Trimming cost V 2 bases and J 5 bases, with 15 bases left between them. The CDR3 has 15 amino acids. CDR3: CASSLTLLSGETQYF. In nucleotides, the CDR3 is TGTGCCAGCAGCTTAACCTTACTGAGCGGGGAGACCCAGTACTTC.